These 27 T cell receptor beta chains were all obtained from the same sample, sequenced in a study of cytomegalovirus exposure and HLA in healthy donors. PCR involved 60 Vbeta and 13 Jbeta primers. Sequencing was performed with immunoSEQ multiplex PCR; in TCRdb, only in-frame clones are kept and a portion is missing. Seen here are more than 100,000 clones, around 73% observed once, and the top ten hold approximately 8.2%. Material for sequencing was PBMCs. The origin of the receptors is a woman in her forties in good health and CMV-seropositive.

J is TRBJ2-7 and V is TRBV14; the D is unclear. Trimming stripped 0 bases from V and 5 bases from J, with 8 bases between. The CDR3 contains 13 residues. Germline V gene data show CDR1 as SGHDN and CDR2 as FVKESK. CDR3 protein: CASSQDRSHEQYF. The CDR3 nucleotides read TGTGCCAGCAGCCAAGATCGGTCCCACGAGCAGTACTTC.

A note on this clone: At the DNA level, this CDR3 is encoded by other sequences in the same sample as well. This rearrangement joins TRBV18 to TRBJ1-3; 7 positions agree with TRBD1. Germline trimming cut 6 bases from V and 0 bases from J; bases unmatched to any gene: 2. The germline V gene has CDR1 KGHSH and CDR2 LQKENI. The CDR3 consists of 14 residues. The CDR3 here is CASSRDSSGNTIYF. CDR3 bases: TGTGCCAGCTCCCGGGACAGCTCTGGAAACACCATATATTTT.

The chain employs TRBV4-3 and TRBJ2-5; 11 positions match TRBD2. Trimming cost V 4 bases and J 3 bases; bases outside gene matches: 7. Per germline, CDR1 LGHNA and CDR2 YSLEER. The length of the CDR3 is 16 residues. The CDR3 loop is CASSLGLTSGEETQYF. The CDR3 nucleotides are TGCGCCAGCAGCCTAGGTCTGACTAGCGGGGAAGAGACCCAGTACTTC.

The chain couples TRBV7-2 to TRBJ2-2; 8 positions agree with TRBD2. This CDR3 spans 15 amino acids. Germline loops: CDR1 SGHTA, CDR2 FQGNSA. V was pared by 7 bases and J by 1 base, with 5 bases of the junction left unmatched. Here the CDR3 reads CASTQTSGNTGELFF. CDR3 nucleotides: TGTGCCAGCACCCAAACTAGCGGGAACACCGGGGAGCTGTTTTTT.

The V call is TRBV5-8, the J call TRBJ1-2; TRBD1 aligns across 7 bases. The V segment lost 2 bases and the J segment 6 bases; nucleotides outside the gene matches: 16. This CDR3 spans 17 amino acids. Germline-derived CDR1 and CDR2 are SGHTS and YDEGEE. Written as DNA, the CDR3 is TGTGCCAGCAGCTTAACAATTTTTGACAGGGAGAATCATGGCTACACCTTC. Protein sequence: CASSLTIFDRENHGYTF.

In its sample, this clone was seen a few times. V and J are TRBV7-6 and TRBJ1-1; D might be TRBD1 (5 bases). The V end lost 6 bases, the J end lost 5 bases, and 22 bases lay between the germline ends. This CDR3 comprises 16 residues. Germline CDR1 and CDR2: SGHVS and FNYEAQ. CDR3 sequence: CASSSRPLGGDTEAFF. The CDR3 region has the DNA TGTGCCAGCAGTTCCAGACCCCTGGGGGGGGATACTGAAGCTTTCTTT.

The rearrangement links TRBV10-3 to TRBJ2-3, with D unresolved. CDR3 length: 16 residues. The germline V gene has CDR1 ENHRY and CDR2 SYGVKD. V shed 0 bases and J shed 1 base, with 11 bases lying between them. The CDR3 DNA reads TGTGCCATCAGTGAGTCTTGGCAGGCAGGCACAGATACGCAGTATTTT. Translation gives CAISESWQAGTDTQYF.

The genes are TRBV7-2 and TRBJ2-3; D unresolved. With 1 base removed from V and 7 bases from J, the gap between germline ends came to 9 bases. Germline lookup yields CDR1 SGHTA and CDR2 FQGNSA. There are 13 residues in the CDR3. The CDR3 reads CASSLGQRNTQYF. The DNA for the CDR3 is TGTGCCAGCAGCTTAGGGCAGCGAAATACGCAGTATTTT.

The chain combines TRBV29-1 with TRBJ1-1; TRBD1 is a possible D gene (5 bases). The CDR3 runs to 12 residues. Germline values: CDR1 SQVTM, CDR2 ANQGSEA. V lost 6 bases and J 3 bases, leaving 11 bases between the germline ends. The CDR3 nucleotides are TGCAGCGTGGCTGGGGGGGACACTGAAGCTTTCTTT. Encoded protein: CSVAGGDTEAFF.

This chain joins TRBV7-8 and TRBJ1-3; D call uncertain. The CDR3 spans 15 residues. Germline assignment: CDR1 SGHVS and CDR2 FQNEAQ. Trimming removed 3 bases from V and 2 bases from J, with 11 bases in between. In DNA, the CDR3 is TGTGCCAGCAGCTTTTACAGAGATCCTGGAAACACCATATATTTT. Protein sequence: CASSFYRDPGNTIYF.

This clone has a handful of counts. The gene calls are TRBV6-1 and TRBJ1-6; D possibly corresponds to TRBD1 (5 bases). Trimming cost V 7 bases and J 8 bases, with 18 bases left between them. CDR3 size: 15 residues. CDR1 is MNHNS, CDR2 SASEGT, per germline. The CDR3 DNA follows: TGTGCCAGCACCCCAGGTGGAGGGGCGGATTCACCCCTCCACTTT. This codes for CASTPGGGADSPLHF.

In the case of this clone: One end of the junction does not line up with germline, which may come from a read error. The V gene is TRBV4-3, the J gene TRBJ2-1, with 9 bases lining up with TRBD2. CDR3 size: 18 residues. Germline V gives CDR1 LGHNA, CDR2 YSLEER. CDR3: CASSQDPAGGQSYNEQLF. DNA for the CDR3: TGCGCCAGCAGCCAAGACCCAGCGGGGGGACAATCCTACAATGAGCAGCTCTTC.

This clone was recorded once. This chain connects TRBV9 to TRBJ1-2; D is uncertain. Per germline, CDR1 SGDLS and CDR2 YYNGEE. V was pared by 1 base and J by 7 bases, with 11 bases between. CDR3 size: 13 residues. The CDR3, as DNA: TGTGCCAGCAGCGTATTTGGCTCGGGTGGCTACACCTTC. This codes for CASSVFGSGGYTF.

The J gene is TRBJ2-2, the V gene TRBV6-5, with D maybe TRBD1 (5 bases). The CDR3 runs to 14 residues. V dropped 8 bases and J dropped 5 bases, with 15 bases sitting between them. Germline V CDR1 and CDR2: MNHEY, SVGAGI. The CDR3 DNA reads TGTGCCAGCGGAAGGCAGGGTCATACCGGGGAGCTGTTTTTT. Its protein product is CASGRQGHTGELFF.

This chain connects TRBV2 to TRBJ2-7; 7 positions match TRBD1. Germline CDR1 reads SNHLY; CDR2 reads FYNNEI. This CDR3 has 14 residues. Germline trimming cut 5 bases from V and 3 bases from J; bases unmatched to any gene: 7. CDR3 protein: CASSTTGVIYEQYF. Here the CDR3 DNA reads TGTGCCAGCAGTACAACAGGGGTTATCTACGAGCAGTACTTC.

This chain joins TRBV13 and TRBJ2-1, with a tentative D call TRBD2 (6 bases). This CDR3 region has 19 residues. The V end was cut by 1 base, the J end by 0 bases, with 19 bases between. Germline V gives CDR1 PRHDT, CDR2 FYEKMQ (reference sequence). CDR3 sequence: CASSLVEWGLRSSYNEQFF. CDR3 DNA sequence: TGTGCCAGCAGCTTAGTCGAGTGGGGACTTCGAAGCTCCTACAATGAGCAGTTCTTC.

The chain combines TRBV12-5 with TRBJ2-1; 8 nucleotides line up with TRBD2. With V trimmed by 6 bases and J by 0 bases, 7 bases remained unmatched. CDR3 length: 16 amino acids. From germline, CDR1 is LGHNT and CDR2 FRNRAP. CDR3 in amino acids: CASGRPGTSSYNEQFF. In DNA, the CDR3 is TGTGCTAGTGGCCGACCCGGGACTAGCTCCTACAATGAGCAGTTCTTC.

The chain links TRBV18 to TRBJ2-1; no clear D gene. The ends were cut back, 1 base at V and 5 bases at J, with 3 bases in the middle. This CDR3 comprises 12 residues. Germline assignment: CDR1 KGHSH and CDR2 LQKENI. The CDR3 region has the DNA TGTGCCAGCTCACCACGTAACAATGAGCAGTTCTTC. Translating it yields CASSPRNNEQFF.

The CDR3 coding sequence is TGTGCCAGCAGCTTAGCGAGAGGCGCAGTTCGAGAGACCCAGTACTTC. Protein product: CASSLARGAVRETQYF. V and J are TRBV7-9 and TRBJ2-5; unclear D gene. Trimming removed 0 bases from V and 4 bases from J, with 15 bases in between. Germline V gene data show CDR1 as SEHNR and CDR2 as FQNEAQ (reference sequence). CDR3 length: 16 amino acids.

This chain links TRBV2 with TRBJ1-2; D is undetermined. V lost 3 bases and J 0 bases, leaving 8 bases between the germline ends. The V gene's germline CDR1 is SNHLY and CDR2 FYNNEI. This CDR3 has 14 residues. The CDR3 is CASSDRGANYGYTF. In DNA form, the CDR3 reads TGTGCCAGCAGTGACAGAGGAGCTAACTATGGCTACACCTTC. Drawing the rest from reference TRBV2 and TRBJ1-2, the complete variable domain is EPEVTQTPSHQVTQMGQEVILRCVPISNHLYFYWYRQILGQKVEFLVSFYNNEISEKSEIFDDQFSVERPDGSNFTLKIRSTKLEDSAMYFCASSDRGANYGYTFGSGTRLTVV.

The chain carries TRBV5-1 and TRBJ1-4; D is possibly TRBD1 (6 bases). CDR1 SGHRS and CDR2 YFSETQ come from the germline V gene. Between the trimmed V and J ends, which lost 3 bases and 0 bases, there was a span of 15 bases. The CDR3 consists of 17 residues. The DNA for the CDR3 is TGCGCCAGCAGCTCGCCGCCGGACAGACCAACTAATGAAAAACTGTTTTTT. Translated, it gives CASSSPPDRPTNEKLFF.

The CDR3 DNA is TGTGCCAGTAGTATGTTCCGGGATCTAATCGGCTACACCTTC. This gives the protein CASSMFRDLIGYTF. This chain connects TRBV19 to TRBJ1-2; D gene unclear. CDR1 and CDR2 from the germline V gene are LNHDA and SQIVND (reference sequence). CDR3 length equals 14 residues. The V gene lost 3 bases and the J gene lost 8 bases, with 16 bases spanning the gap. The full variable domain, rest sourced from reference TRBV19 and TRBJ1-2, is DGGITQSPKYLFRKEGQNVTLSCEQNLNHDAMYWYRQDPGQGLRLIYYSQIVNDFQKGDIAEGYSVSREKKESFPLTVTSAQKNPTAFYLCASSMFRDLIGYTFGSGTRLTVV.

V usage is TRBV2 and J usage is TRBJ2-7; D may be TRBD2 (5 bases). Germline V gene data show CDR1 as SNHLY and CDR2 as FYNNEI. The CDR3 totals 17 residues. The V gene lost 1 base and the J gene lost 3 bases, with 19 bases spanning the gap. CDR3 DNA: TGTGCCAGCAGTGAAGAGGACTCGATTCTAGGAGGCTACGAGCAGTACTTC. It translates to CASSEEDSILGGYEQYF.

The genes are TRBV5-6 and TRBJ1-2; the D gene is possibly TRBD1 (6 bases). Trimming left V 4 bases short and J 2 bases short, with 12 bases between. Germline CDR1 and CDR2: SGHDT and YYEEEE. This CDR3 has 14 residues. CDR3 loop: CASSELQGNYGYTF. CDR3 DNA: TGTGCCAGCAGCGAACTCCAGGGGAACTATGGCTACACCTTC.

The rearrangement joins TRBV7-2 to TRBJ2-3; the D is unclear. Trimming stripped 1 base from V and 2 bases from J, with 7 bases between. The CDR3 runs 14 residues. CDR1 and CDR2 (germline): SGHTA, FQGNSA. DNA of the CDR3: TGTGCCAGCAGCTTAGAAGCGTACACAGATACGCAGTATTTT. This sequence encodes CASSLEAYTDTQYF.

Details on this clone: This sample includes further DNA sequences coding for the same CDR3. This chain uses TRBV7-2 with TRBJ1-1; D is ambiguous. This CDR3 is 12 amino acids long. CDR1 is SGHTA and CDR2 is FQGNSA in the germline V gene. V gave up 5 bases and J gave up 4 bases, with 8 bases separating them. The CDR3 reads CASSPRGTEAFF. CDR3 bases: TGTGCCAGCAGCCCACGGGGCACTGAAGCTTTCTTT.

Here the CDR3 DNA reads TGTGCCAGCAGTTACGGGCTAGCGAGGGAGACCCAGTACTTC. This codes for CASSYGLARETQYF. V usage is TRBV6-5 and J usage is TRBJ2-5, with D tentatively TRBD2 (6 bases). The CDR3 contains 14 residues. In germline, CDR1 is MNHEY, CDR2 SVGAGI. The V and J ends lost 2 bases and 5 bases respectively, with 12 bases between them.